This T cell receptor (beta chain) was sequenced in a study of shared clonotypes between healthy human individuals (TCRdb year 2020). Concerning the study at large: A couple of women and three men aged 18 to 49 years were included in the cohort. To estimate repertoire size and how much clonotype sharing occurs between individuals, the study deeply sequenced the blood TCR repertoires of 5 or 6 healthy adults. To increase sequencing depth and limit assay-specific biases, TCR repertoire library preparation and sequencing were carried out by different laboratories using diverse techniques. Per donor, leukapheresis produced somewhere between about 0.8 and 9 billion PBMCs. Study-wide conclusions, independent of this receptor: Sampling was restricted to blood, and TCR repertoires in tissue are likely to differ from TCR repertoires in blood. Because the study included a small number of donors, the genetic and exposure-history diversity represented was limited. Pairwise subsampling indicated that sequencing depth was expected to affect the degree of clonotype sharing among donors.

Using the deep immunoSEQ assay, multiplex PCR amplified TCR CDR3 regions from genomic DNA. Extracted genomic DNA from each cell subset was spread evenly across all wells of several immunoSEQ 96-well plates, with each plate serving as a replicate. For unsorted PBMC, approximately 290 ng genomic DNA, equal to 25,000 to 35,000 T cell genomes, was loaded into each replicate PCR. Ten immunoSEQ deep assay plates were used to sequence unsorted PBMC genomic DNA. Purified libraries were quantified with a Qubit 3.0 fluorometer, sized on a Bioanalyzer 2100, and re-quantified with the KAPA Library Quantification kit. Every immunoSEQ 96-well plate was sequenced on a separate single-read 150-cycle Illumina NextSeq 550 flow cell. The authors' pipeline ran thus. Because the immunoSEQ output held only junctional sequences and lacked quality scores, the filtering could not match the filtering applied to full-length reads. To assign V/J genes and CDR3, sequences were annotated using PyIR, a Python wrapper for IgBLAST v1.9, with IMGT germline references. Reads were filtered out if the reads had weak V/J assignments (E-value above 1e-6), no CDR3, stop codons, out-of-frame junctions, or ambiguous translated residues. A V3J clonotype was defined by an identical inferred V gene, J gene, and CDR3 amino acid sequence. Percentage overlap between repertoires was calculated by dividing the number of shared unique clonotypes by the size of the smaller repertoire. Three approaches were used to assess repertoire richness: RTK rarefaction, the Chao1 estimator, and Recon v2.1 estimates of unobserved clonotypes. This immuneACCESS table, as held by TCRdb, lists in-frame sequences with V and J called but not all clones. Of the missing ones, under half trace to an unresolved V gene in checked studies; the others have no known cause. That table supplies the V and J calls and clone size; D and trimming were determined from the DNA. The sample profile shows around 500,000 clones; 79% of them were found once. The ten biggest clones cover over 10% of the sample.

To note about this clone: Its antigen is unknown. Base qualities are missing; no much larger clone stands one base away.

V and J lose 5 bases and 4 bases, and a span of 18 bases separates them. CDR1 and CDR2 are read off the germline V gene as SGHRS and YFSETQ. Its CDR3 holds 15 amino acids, cysteine through phenylalanine. Only the CDR3 DNA is retained, 45 bases long and in frame from the first base. Healthy HIV-negative adults with no recently reported acute infections or vaccinations were included as donors. Only Caucasian adults living in Nashville, Tennessee, USA were represented among the donors. For unsorted samples, around 90 million PBMCs were counted, and genomic DNA was extracted using the QIAamp DNA Blood Mini kit. After blood collection by leukapheresis, PBMCs were isolated using Ficoll-Histopaque density gradient centrifugation and then cryopreserved in the vapor phase of liquid nitrogen.

This TCR was sampled from a woman in her thirties or forties in good health. Some clones in this sample may be carry-over from other donors' samples. The sequence links TRBV5-1 to TRBJ1-1; the D gene is perhaps TRBD1, on 6 matching bases. Specimen: PBMCs. The DNA sequence is TGCGCCAGCAGTCTCAACCCCGGGGGCGGCACTGAAGCTTTCTTT. Its translation reads: CASSLNPGGGTEAFF.